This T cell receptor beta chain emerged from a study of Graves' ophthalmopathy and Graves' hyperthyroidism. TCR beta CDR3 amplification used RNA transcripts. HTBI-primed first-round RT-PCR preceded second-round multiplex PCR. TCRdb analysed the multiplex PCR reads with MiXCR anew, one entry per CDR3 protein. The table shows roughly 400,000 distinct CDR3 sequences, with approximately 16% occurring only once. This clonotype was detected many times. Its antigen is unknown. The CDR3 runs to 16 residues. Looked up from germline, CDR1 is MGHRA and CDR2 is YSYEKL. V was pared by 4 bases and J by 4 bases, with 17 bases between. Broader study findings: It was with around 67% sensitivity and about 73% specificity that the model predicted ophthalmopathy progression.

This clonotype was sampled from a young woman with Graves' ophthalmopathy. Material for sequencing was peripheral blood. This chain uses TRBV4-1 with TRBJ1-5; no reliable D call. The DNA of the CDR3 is TGCGCCAGCAGCCCCGGGCCAACACACCTTAATCAGCCCCAGCATTTT. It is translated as CASSPGPTHLNQPQHF.